The 32 T cell receptor beta chains below all came from one sample that was sequenced in a study of glioma-infiltrating T cells after dendritic cell vaccination. The method was immunoSEQ multiplex PCR; TCRdb's version includes in-frame clones alone and lacks a portion of them. This table holds about 64,000 clones, 80% to 85% found once. The specimen comprised blood, sampled before dendritic cell vaccination. These receptor sequences come from a human donor with glioblastoma.

The chain uses TRBV11-2 and TRBJ2-3; the D gene is possibly TRBD2 (6 bases). Germline V CDR1 and CDR2: SGHAT, FQNNGV. V dropped 5 bases and J dropped 1 base, with 7 bases sitting between them. The CDR3 runs to 13 residues. The CDR3 DNA reads TGTGCCAGCAGCCCGGGGGGCACAGATACGCAGTATTTT. This translates into CASSPGGTDTQYF.

The chain employs TRBV28 and TRBJ2-7; TRBD1 might be the D (5 bases). The V gene's germline CDR1 is MDHEN and CDR2 SYDVKM. The CDR3 is 15 residues long. The germline V and J ends were trimmed by 2 bases and 2 bases, with 13 bases remaining between them. As DNA, the CDR3 is TGTGCCAGCAGTTTAGTCCAGGGAAGGGCCTACGAGCAGTACTTC. As protein: CASSLVQGRAYEQYF.

CDR3 amino acids: CASSLRGAHSEQYF. Here the CDR3 DNA reads TGTGCCAGCAGTTTACGGGGGGCGCACTCCGAGCAGTACTTC. V usage is TRBV27 and J usage is TRBJ2-7, with a weak D call TRBD2 (7 bases). Per the germline V gene, CDR1 is MNHEY and CDR2 is SMNVEV (reference sequence). CDR3 length equals 14 residues. The germline V and J ends were trimmed by 2 bases and 6 bases, with 14 bases remaining between them.

The gene calls are TRBV5-6 and TRBJ1-1; 9 positions match TRBD1. The CDR3 consists of 15 residues. The V segment lost 8 bases and the J segment 5 bases; nucleotides outside the gene matches: 13. Germline CDR1 reads SGHDT; CDR2 reads YYEEEE. The CDR3 DNA follows: TGTGCCAGTAGAAACCCGGGACAGGGACGGACTGAAGCTTTCTTT. The encoded protein is CASRNPGQGRTEAFF.

This clone is a singleton in its sample. CDR3: CASSQGRGGPGNTIYF. CDR3 coding DNA: TGCGCCAGCAGCCAAGGGAGGGGGGGACCTGGAAACACCATATATTTT. The rearrangement uses TRBV4-1 and TRBJ1-3, with D maybe TRBD1 (6 bases). Germline CDR1 reads MGHRA; CDR2 reads YSYEKL. The V and J ends lost 1 base and 2 bases respectively, with 12 bases between them. The CDR3 is 16 residues long.

The chain is built from TRBV1 and TRBJ2-1; TRBD1, the table's D call, lacks a check against the DNA. TRBV1 is a listed pseudogene. This CDR3 has 15 residues. The CDR3 DNA sequence: TGCACCAGCAGCCAAGATCGGACAGTCCACAATGAGCAGTTCTTC. This codes for CTSSQDRTVHNEQFF.

This clone was observed once. In the same sample, other DNA sequences code for this CDR3. This sequence joins TRBV28 and TRBJ1-1; no clear D gene. Germline loops: CDR1 MDHEN, CDR2 SYDVKM. Trimming removed 6 bases from V and 2 bases from J, with 10 bases in between. The CDR3 spans 13 residues. CDR3 loop: CASRNEFNTEAFF. The CDR3 DNA reads TGTGCCAGCAGAAATGAGTTTAACACTGAAGCTTTCTTT.

The chain carries TRBV28 and TRBJ1-5; D ambiguous. CDR1 is MDHEN and CDR2 is SYDVKM in the germline V gene. The CDR3 has 15 residues. V lost 5 bases and J 0 bases, leaving 11 bases between the germline ends. The CDR3 region has the DNA TGTGCCAGCAGTCAACACAAATATAGCAATCAGCCCCAGCATTTT. Its translation is CASSQHKYSNQPQHF. Full variable domain (remainder filled in from reference TRBV28 and TRBJ1-5): DVKVTQSSRYLVKRTGEKVFLECVQDMDHENMFWYRQDPGLGLRLIYFSYDVKMKEKGDIPEGYSVSREKKERFSLILESASTNQTSMYLCASSQHKYSNQPQHFGDGTRLSIL.

The V gene is TRBV6-6, the J gene TRBJ2-3; TRBD1 matches at 10 bases. The V gene end was trimmed by 4 bases and the J gene end by 9 bases; junction bases not matched to a gene: 10. The CDR3 is 15 residues long. From germline, CDR1 is MNHNY and CDR2 SVGAGI (reference sequence). The CDR3, as DNA: TGTGCCAGCAGTTTTGTCCCGGGACAGGGGCGGACGCAGTATTTT. This codes for CASSFVPGQGRTQYF.

This chain uses TRBV30 with TRBJ1-1; no reliable D call. Trimming pared 2 bases from V and 4 bases from J, leaving 11 bases between. From germline, CDR1 is GTSNPN and CDR2 SVGIG (reference sequence). The CDR3 contains 13 residues. The CDR3 loop reads CAWSPTPRTEAFF. The CDR3 coding sequence is TGTGCCTGGAGTCCGACACCGCGCACTGAAGCTTTCTTT.

This chain connects TRBV9 to TRBJ1-1; the match to TRBD1 covers 7 bases. Germline CDR1 reads SGDLS; CDR2 reads YYNGEE. This CDR3 is built from 17 residues. J lost 3 bases, V lost 3 bases, and 14 bases had no gene match. CDR3 DNA sequence: TGTGCCAGCAGCGCGGGGGGGTCAGGGGGTTTGGACACTGAAGCTTTCTTT. Translation: CASSAGGSGGLDTEAFF.

The V gene is TRBV6-5, the J gene TRBJ1-2; the D gene is possibly TRBD1 (5 bases). The CDR3 runs 13 residues. CDR1 and CDR2 (germline): MNHEY, SVGAGI. Trimming left V 0 bases short and J 13 bases short, with 15 bases between. The CDR3 coding sequence is TGTGCCAGCAGTTACTCGATGGGCAGGGAGGTCACCTTC. Its translation is CASSYSMGREVTF.

In this sample, this clone turned up once. The V and J genes are TRBV5-4 and TRBJ2-5; TRBD2 matches at 9 bases. In germline, CDR1 is SGHNT, CDR2 YYREEE (reference sequence). V shed 0 bases, J shed 5 bases, and the junction held 8 bases outside the gene matches. CDR3 size: 16 residues. The CDR3: CASSLARGGASETQYF. In nucleotides, the CDR3 is TGTGCCAGCAGCTTGGCGCGCGGGGGGGCCTCGGAGACCCAGTACTTC.

CDR3 nucleotide sequence: TGCGCCAGCAGCTTGGGGCAGGGTGAACACAATGAGCAGTTCTTC. Translation: CASSLGQGEHNEQFF. The genes are TRBV5-1 and TRBJ2-1; D perhaps matches TRBD1 (5 bases). The germline V and J ends were trimmed by 0 bases and 5 bases, with 12 bases remaining between them. The CDR3 length is 15 residues. Per the germline V gene, CDR1 is SGHRS and CDR2 is YFSETQ.

The table lists this clone with a count of one. The V call is TRBV6-6, the J call TRBJ2-7, with 7 bases identical to TRBD1. CDR1 is MNHNY, CDR2 SVGAGI, per germline (reference sequence). The J segment lost 3 bases and the V segment lost 6 bases, leaving 11 bases of the junction unmatched. The CDR3 runs to 15 residues. The CDR3 spells CASRDDWGQNYEQYF. The CDR3 DNA reads TGTGCCAGCAGGGACGATTGGGGACAGAACTACGAGCAGTACTTC.

The rearrangement links TRBV7-8 to TRBJ2-1; 9 bases line up with TRBD1. The CDR3 has 15 amino acids. The germline V gene has CDR1 SGHVS and CDR2 FQNEAQ. The V segment lost 6 bases and the J segment 0 bases; nucleotides outside the gene matches: 3. The CDR3, as DNA: TGTGCCAGCAGTAAGGACAGGGGCTCCTACAATGAGCAGTTCTTC. This codes for CASSKDRGSYNEQFF.

This clone was counted once. This chain links TRBV30 with TRBJ1-2; no reliable D call. The length of the CDR3 is 13 residues. Deletions cut 2 bases from V and 4 bases from J, with 11 bases between. Germline V gives CDR1 GTSNPN, CDR2 SVGIG (reference sequence). This CDR3 reads CAWSPTHVYGYTF. CDR3 bases: TGTGCCTGGAGTCCGACTCATGTCTATGGCTACACCTTC.

This chain uses TRBV11-1 with TRBJ2-3, with TRBD2 matching over 13 bases. The CDR3 totals 16 residues. With 5 bases clipped from V and 7 bases from J, the junction kept 9 bases outside the gene matches. Germline V CDR1 and CDR2: SGHAT, FQDESV (reference sequence). The CDR3 nucleotides read TGTGCCAGCAGCAAGGGGACTAGCGGGGCACTCAATACGCAGTATTTT. Translation gives CASSKGTSGALNTQYF.

The gene calls are TRBV28 and TRBJ2-7; 9 nucleotides agree with TRBD1. Germline lookup yields CDR1 MDHEN and CDR2 SYDVKM. The CDR3 consists of 12 residues. V lost 5 bases and J lost 6; bases outside the gene matches: 2. The chain's CDR3 is CASSTGGGEQYF. In DNA form, the CDR3 reads TGTGCCAGCAGTACAGGGGGCGGCGAGCAGTACTTC.

The CDR3 DNA reads TGTGCCACCAGCAGAGGTACAGGGCTGACAGATACGCAGTATTTT. Amino acid sequence: CATSRGTGLTDTQYF. J is TRBJ2-3 and V is TRBV15; tentatively, D is TRBD1 (6 bases). CDR3 size: 15 residues. Between the trimmed V and J ends, which lost 1 base and 3 bases, there was a span of 11 bases. The V gene's germline CDR1 is LNHNV and CDR2 YYDKDF (reference sequence).

The chain carries TRBV5-6 and TRBJ1-4, with D unresolved. Germline V CDR1 and CDR2: SGHDT, YYEEEE. The CDR3 runs 14 residues. Trimming cost V 4 bases and J 5 bases, with 12 bases left between them. The CDR3 sequence is CASSQSGRNEKLFF. As DNA, the CDR3 is TGTGCCAGCAGCCAGAGCGGGAGGAATGAAAAACTGTTTTTT.

This sequence joins TRBV18 and TRBJ1-4; D is undetermined. CDR3 size: 13 residues. Trimming cost V 5 bases and J 12 bases, with 16 bases left between them. Germline values: CDR1 KGHSH, CDR2 LQKENI. DNA of the CDR3: TGTGCCAGCTCAGGAGGAAGGGTGTCCGAACTGTTTTTT. It specifies CASSGGRVSELFF.

Concerning this clone itself: One junction end disagrees with the germline gene, perhaps due to a read error. J is TRBJ2-3 and V is TRBV5-4; TRBD1 aligns across 7 bases. CDR1 SGHNT and CDR2 YYREEE come from the germline V gene (reference sequence). The CDR3 runs to 14 residues. CDR3 sequence: CVSSPQGDTDTQYF. The CDR3, as DNA: TGTGTCAGCAGCCCCCAGGGGGACACAGATACGCAGTATTTT.

The chain combines TRBV10-2 with TRBJ1-1, with D tentatively TRBD1 (6 bases). The CDR3 extends over 15 amino acids. Trimming shortened V by 4 bases and J by 4 bases, and 16 bases separated the two germline ends. Germline lookup yields CDR1 WSHSY and CDR2 SAAADI. In nucleotides, the CDR3 is TGCGCCAGCAGTGGCAATCAGGGGTTTGCCACTGAAGCTTTCTTT. It specifies CASSGNQGFATEAFF.

This chain joins TRBV4-2 and TRBJ2-2; 7 positions agree with TRBD2. The germline V gene encodes CDR1 LGHNA and CDR2 YNFKEQ. After removal of 2 bases from V and 1 base from J, the junction contained 4 bases not matched to a gene. The CDR3 spans 16 residues. Here the CDR3 DNA reads TGTGCCAGCAGCCAAAGACTAGCCCAGAACACCGGGGAGCTGTTTTTT. This codes for CASSQRLAQNTGELFF.

The chain links TRBV28 to TRBJ2-7; TRBD2 is a possible D gene (6 bases). Trimming stripped 7 bases from V and 4 bases from J, with 23 bases between. Germline CDR1 and CDR2: MDHEN and SYDVKM. The CDR3 covers 16 residues. The CDR3 DNA sequence: TGTGCCAGCACCCCGGCGGGGTTGCAGGGTTTGTACGAGCAGTACTTC. It translates to CASTPAGLQGLYEQYF.

The chain's CDR3 is CASSLRTGVTETQYF. The CDR3 DNA reads TGTGCCAGCAGTTTGCGGACAGGGGTTACAGAGACCCAGTACTTC. J is TRBJ2-5 and V is TRBV28; 9 positions agree with TRBD1. V gave up 3 bases and J gave up 4 bases; unmatched junction bases: 6. The CDR3 spans 15 residues. Germline CDR1 MDHEN, CDR2 SYDVKM.

The CDR3 spells CAISESAGGVYEQYF. In DNA form, the CDR3 reads TGTGCCATCAGTGAGTCGGCAGGAGGGGTTTACGAGCAGTACTTC. The V and J genes are TRBV10-3 and TRBJ2-7; possible D gene TRBD2, 6 bases. CDR1 is ENHRY, CDR2 SYGVKD, per germline. Trimming pared 0 bases from V and 4 bases from J, leaving 13 bases between. This CDR3 spans 15 amino acids.

This rearrangement joins TRBV2 to TRBJ2-2, with D maybe TRBD1 (6 bases). The ends were cut back, 5 bases at V and 1 base at J, with 11 bases in the middle. Germline V gene data show CDR1 as SNHLY and CDR2 as FYNNEI. This CDR3 has 15 residues. CDR3 nucleotide sequence: TGTGCCAGCAGTTTGGACAGAATGAACACCGGGGAGCTGTTTTTT. Its protein is CASSLDRMNTGELFF.

The chain has TRBV7-9 and TRBJ1-4, with 9 bases fitting TRBD1. The CDR3 has 15 amino acids. CDR1 and CDR2 from the germline V gene are SEHNR and FQNEAQ (reference sequence). Germline trimming cut 5 bases from V and 7 bases from J; bases unmatched to any gene: 8. The CDR3 region has the DNA TGTGCCAGCAGCGCCGGACAGGGGTTGGGTGAAAAACTGTTTTTT. Residues: CASSAGQGLGEKLFF.

V usage is TRBV28 and J usage is TRBJ2-1; 12 positions agree with TRBD2. The CDR3 runs to 17 residues. V was clipped by 10 bases and J by 4 bases; unmatched bases: 14. The germline V gene has CDR1 MDHEN and CDR2 SYDVKM. CDR3 bases: TGTGCCATCAACAAGGAACTAGCGGGGGGCGCTTACAATGAGCAGTTCTTC. This encodes CAINKELAGGAYNEQFF.

This chain joins TRBV30 and TRBJ2-3; weak D call: TRBD2 (6 bases). V was pared by 5 bases and J by 2 bases, with 11 bases between. Germline CDR1 GTSNPN, CDR2 SVGIG (reference sequence). The CDR3 runs to 13 residues. CDR3 protein: CAWGGGFTDTQYF. CDR3 DNA: TGTGCCTGGGGGGGAGGTTTCACAGATACGCAGTATTTT.